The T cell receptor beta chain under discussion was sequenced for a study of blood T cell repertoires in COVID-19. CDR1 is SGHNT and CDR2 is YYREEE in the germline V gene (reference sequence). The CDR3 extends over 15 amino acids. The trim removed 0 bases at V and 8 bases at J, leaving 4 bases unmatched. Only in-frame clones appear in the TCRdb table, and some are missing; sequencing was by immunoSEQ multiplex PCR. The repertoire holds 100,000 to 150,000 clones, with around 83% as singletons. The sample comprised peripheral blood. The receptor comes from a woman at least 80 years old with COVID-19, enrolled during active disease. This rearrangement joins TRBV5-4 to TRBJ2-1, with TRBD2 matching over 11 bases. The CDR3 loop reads CASSLEASGRYEQFF. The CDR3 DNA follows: TGTGCCAGCAGCTTGGAGGCTAGCGGGAGGTATGAGCAGTTCTTC.